A selection of T cell receptor beta chains follows, all from one sample in a study of shared clonotypes between healthy human individuals. Produced via immunoSEQ multiplex PCR; TCRdb's table is partial and in-frame only. The sample has 2.3 million or so clones; 93% are singletons. The sample consisted of naive CD4+ T cells from PBMCs. The receptors stem from a young man in good health. Some clones in this sample may be carry-over from other donors' samples. Each CDR3 is given with its conserved first and last residue. The D gene is left open where the match is weak. Some rows mark clone size as missing; the rest say once, few, many or name a class of expanded clone.

clone_size,cdr3_length,j_call,d_call,v_call,cdr3_nt,cdr3_aa
NA,13,TRBJ1-5,NA,TRBV2,TGTGCCAGCAATGGGGGTGCCGTTGGCCCCCAGCATTTT,CASNGGAVGPQHF
NA,16,TRBJ2-1,TRBD2,TRBV4-2,TGTGCCAGCAGCCAGGTGACTAGCGGGGGAGTGGATGAGCAGTTCTTC,CASSQVTSGGVDEQFF
once,18,TRBJ2-2,TRBD2,TRBV7-8,TGTGCCAGCAGCTTCTCCCGACTAGCGGGAGGCGGCACCGGGGAGCTGTTTTTT,CASSFSRLAGGGTGELFF
NA,17,TRBJ2-2,NA,TRBV10-3,TGTGCCATCAGTGCATCAGGCCGGGACTTGAACACCGGGGAGCTGTTTTTT,CAISASGRDLNTGELFF
NA,15,TRBJ2-3,TRBD2,TRBV7-2,TGTGCCAGCAGCCCTAGCGGGAGTAGCACAGATACGCAGTATTTT,CASSPSGSSTDTQYF
NA,14,TRBJ2-7,NA,TRBV28,TGTGCCAGCAGTTTATTGGCAGCAAACTACGAGCAGTACTTC,CASSLLAANYEQYF
NA,15,TRBJ1-5,TRBD1,TRBV28,TGTGCCAGCAGTCCGGACAGGAAGAGCAATCAGCCCCAGCATTTT,CASSPDRKSNQPQHF
NA,16,TRBJ1-3,NA,TRBV18,TGTGCCAGCTCCCCGACCAAGGGCCCCTCTGGAAACACCATATATTTT,CASSPTKGPSGNTIYF
NA,16,TRBJ2-5,NA,TRBV4-1,TGCGCCAGCAGCCAAGACGGGTTGGTAGTCCGAGAGACCCAGTACTTC,CASSQDGLVVRETQYF
NA,16,TRBJ2-7,TRBD1,TRBV6-5,TGTGCCAGCAGTTACTCGCGACAGGGGGTTTACCACGAGCAGTACTTC,CASSYSRQGVYHEQYF
NA,15,TRBJ2-3,TRBD2,TRBV25-1,TGTGCCAGCAGGCCCGGGACTAGCGGTACAGATACGCAGTATTTT,CASRPGTSGTDTQYF
NA,18,TRBJ2-3,NA,TRBV27,TGTGCCAGCAGGTTAAGGACACTAGGAGAGGGATACACAGATACGCAGTATTTT,CASRLRTLGEGYTDTQYF
few,14,TRBJ1-1,NA,TRBV30,TGTGCCTGGAGTGATCACAGCATAGCGTCTGAAGCTTTCTTT,CAWSDHSIASEAFF
NA,13,TRBJ2-1,NA,TRBV7-9,TGTGCCAGCAGCTCGAGGACGGGCAATGAGCAGTTCTTC,CASSSRTGNEQFF
NA,12,TRBJ2-1,TRBD2,TRBV2,TGTGCCAGCAGTGGGGGACTAGCCCCAGGCTTCTTC,CASSGGLAPGFF
NA,15,TRBJ1-4,TRBD1,TRBV2,TGTGCCAGCAGTGTGGGACAGGGGGTGAGAGAAAAACTGTTTTTT,CASSVGQGVREKLFF
NA,14,TRBJ2-2,NA,TRBV5-1,TGCGCCAGCAGCATCCGGACTCCCACCGGGGAGCTGTTTTTT,CASSIRTPTGELFF
NA,12,TRBJ2-3,NA,TRBV5-4,TGTGCCAGCAGTCTCGGGGAAGATACGCAGTATTTT,CASSLGEDTQYF
NA,13,TRBJ1-4,NA,TRBV25-1,TGTGCCAGCAGGCTAACCGGGGCACGGGAACTGTTTTTT,CASRLTGARELFF
NA,15,TRBJ2-7,TRBD1,TRBV6-6,TGTGCCAGCAGCCCTGGACAGGGCCCTTACTACGAGCAGTACTTC,CASSPGQGPYYEQYF
NA,15,TRBJ2-1,TRBD2,TRBV30,TGTGCCTGGATCCCCGGCGGGAGGGCCAGGAATGAGCAGTTCTTC,CAWIPGGRARNEQFF
NA,13,TRBJ2-7,TRBD2,TRBV18,TGTGCCAGCTCAGGAGCGGGAGCGAACGAGCAGTACTTC,CASSGAGANEQYF
NA,10,TRBJ2-1,NA,TRBV2,TGTGCCAGCACTCAAAATGAGCAGTTCTTC,CASTQNEQFF
NA,15,TRBJ2-2,NA,TRBV10-2,TGCGCCAGCAGCGCTGCGACTAGGGGCACCGGGGAGCTGTTTTTT,CASSAATRGTGELFF
NA,12,TRBJ2-1,NA,TRBV30,TGTGCCTGGAGTGTATCTGCGGGGGAGCAGTTCTTC,CAWSVSAGEQFF
NA,15,TRBJ1-3,NA,TRBV6-6,TGTGCCAGCAGTACGAGACAGTTCTCTGGAAACACCATATATTTT,CASSTRQFSGNTIYF
NA,15,TRBJ2-2,TRBD1,TRBV5-1,TGCGCCAGCAGTCTACAGGGGGCGGGCACCGGGGAGCTGTTTTTT,CASSLQGAGTGELFF
once,16,TRBJ1-5,NA,TRBV5-1,TGCGCCAGCAGCTTGGAGCCAGGTAGTGGTAATCAGCCCCAGCATTTT,CASSLEPGSGNQPQHF
NA,15,TRBJ1-5,TRBD1,TRBV28,TGTGCCAGCAGGGGGACAGGCGGTGGCAATCAGCCCCAGCATTTT,CASRGTGGGNQPQHF
NA,15,TRBJ1-2,NA,TRBV18,TGTGCCAGCTCATCGCGACAGGAACCTAACTATGGCTACACCTTC,CASSSRQEPNYGYTF
NA,12,TRBJ2-7,NA,TRBV6-5,TGTGCCAGCACCGGAGGGAGTAACCAGCAGTACTTC,CASTGGSNQQYF
NA,12,TRBJ1-5,NA,TRBV28,TGTGCCAGCAGTCTACTCAATCAGCCCCAGCATTTT,CASSLLNQPQHF
NA,16,TRBJ1-2,TRBD1,TRBV5-1,TGCGCCAGCGGTGGGGACAGGGTCGGGGCCATTGGAGGCTACACCTTC,CASGGDRVGAIGGYTF
NA,14,TRBJ1-2,NA,TRBV19,TGTGCCAGTACCACCGAAAACTTTGGCTATGGCTACACCTTC,CASTTENFGYGYTF
NA,12,TRBJ2-7,NA,TRBV6-6,TGTGCCAGCAGTTCAGGCCCCTACGAGCAGTACTTC,CASSSGPYEQYF
NA,20,TRBJ2-3,NA,TRBV19,TGTGCCAGTCTCTCCACGGGAAGGGAGGTGGGAAGCGGGAGCACAGATACGCAGTATTTT,CASLSTGREVGSGSTDTQYF
NA,16,TRBJ2-1,TRBD1,TRBV7-3,TGTGCCAGCAGCTTGTCACCGGGACAGGGGCTGAATGAGCAGTTCTTC,CASSLSPGQGLNEQFF
NA,14,TRBJ2-1,NA,TRBV9,TGTGCCAGCAGCGTAGCGGGACGGTACAATGAGCAGTTCTTC,CASSVAGRYNEQFF
NA,16,TRBJ2-3,NA,TRBV19,TGTGCCAGTACCCTGGTCGGTGGAGGACGTGCAGATACGCAGTATTTT,CASTLVGGGRADTQYF
NA,16,TRBJ2-1,NA,TRBV6-6,TGTGCCAGCAAGGGGGTTAGAGCGGATACCTACAATGAGCAGTTCTTC,CASKGVRADTYNEQFF
NA,10,TRBJ2-7,NA,TRBV2,TGTGCCAGCAGTGAATTGATCCAGTACTTC,CASSELIQYF
NA,13,TRBJ1-2,NA,TRBV5-4,TGTGCCAGCAGGGCGGTAGCTAACTATGGCTACACCTTC,CASRAVANYGYTF
NA,15,TRBJ2-1,NA,TRBV5-4,TGTGCCAGCAGCTCAGCGGGACAGTTTTACAATGAGCAGTTCTTC,CASSSAGQFYNEQFF
few,10,TRBJ1-1,NA,TRBV29-1,TGCAGCGTTTATAACACTGAAGCTTTCTTT,CSVYNTEAFF
NA,13,TRBJ2-7,NA,TRBV5-5,TGTGCCAGCAGCCATCTTCAGGGCTACGAGCAGTACTTC,CASSHLQGYEQYF
NA,15,TRBJ2-3,TRBD2,TRBV5-1,TGCGCCACGACAAATAGCGGGAGGGTCACAGATACGCAGTATTTT,CATTNSGRVTDTQYF
NA,15,TRBJ2-1,NA,TRBV7-9,TGTGCCAGCAGCTCAAAGGGGGTAGTCTACAATGAGCAGTTCTTC,CASSSKGVVYNEQFF